This T cell receptor (beta chain) was captured in a study of human T cells and chemical hapten exposure. The table lists this clonotype with a few counts. What the library attached to individual cDNA molecules were unique molecular identifiers. Using its own MiXCR run on the RACE reads, TCRdb lists one record per CDR3 protein. The profile shows roughly 120,000 distinct CDR3 sequences, 9% to 10% of them singletons. CDR1 DFQATT and CDR2 SNEGSKA come from the germline V gene (reference sequence). The CDR3 runs to 15 residues. With 3 bases clipped from V and 10 bases from J, the junction kept 15 bases outside the gene matches. Time point in this sample: healthy volunteer bleed at 2 weeks. Researchers extracted total RNA from unfractionated whole blood.

The sequence derives from a male donor in good health. Some clones in this sample may be carry-over from other donors' samples. This chain connects TRBV20-1 to TRBJ1-2, with 9 nucleotides matching TRBD1. The sample was whole blood. The CDR3 sequence is CSARGPGTGQTDYTF. Written as DNA, the CDR3 is TGCAGTGCTAGGGGTCCCGGGACAGGGCAAACTGACTACACCTTC.